Presented here are 21 T cell receptor beta chains from one specimen sequenced in a study of blood T cell repertoires in COVID-19. Using immunoSEQ multiplex PCR, the repertoire was profiled, and TCRdb retains in-frame clones only, with some absent. Of about 250,000 clones in the sample, around 90% were seen once. The source material was peripheral blood. These receptors came from a man older than 75 with acute or convalescent COVID-19.

V gene TRBV11-1 combines with J gene TRBJ2-2; 11 nucleotides line up with TRBD2. V lost 5 bases and J lost 2; bases outside the gene matches: 1. This CDR3 has 15 residues. Per the germline V gene, CDR1 is SGHAT and CDR2 is FQDESV (reference sequence). The CDR3 reads CASSRLAGNTGELFF. In DNA, the CDR3 is TGTGCCAGCAGCCGACTAGCGGGAAACACCGGGGAGCTGTTTTTT.

The genes are TRBV27 and TRBJ1-3; D is possibly TRBD1 (5 bases). Looked up from germline, CDR1 is MNHEY and CDR2 is SMNVEV (reference sequence). V was clipped by 8 bases and J by 0 bases, with 20 bases between them. CDR3 length: 17 residues. In DNA, the CDR3 is TGTGCCAGCGGAAAAAACGGGGGGAGTAACTCTGGAAACACCATATATTTT. It specifies CASGKNGGSNSGNTIYF.

This clone was seen a handful of times. V usage is TRBV4-1 and J usage is TRBJ2-1; TRBD2 is a possible D gene (5 bases). Trimming stripped 1 base from V and 15 bases from J, with 22 bases between. In germline, CDR1 is MGHRA, CDR2 YSYEKL. This CDR3 has 15 residues. The CDR3 region has the DNA TGCGCCAGCAGCCAAGTTTCCCCGGAAGCGGCTTCCACGTTCTTC. Its translation is CASSQVSPEAASTFF.

The chain employs TRBV28 and TRBJ1-5; possibly TRBD1 for D (5 bases). This CDR3 comprises 15 residues. From germline, CDR1 is MDHEN and CDR2 SYDVKM. Between the trimmed V and J ends, which lost 5 bases and 11 bases, there was a span of 22 bases. The CDR3 sequence is CASSPSGRRIRAQHF. CDR3 nucleotides: TGTGCCAGCAGTCCCTCGGGCAGGCGAATCAGGGCCCAGCATTTT. Looking up the rest from reference TRBV28 and TRBJ1-5 gives the full variable domain: DVKVTQSSRYLVKRTGEKVFLECVQDMDHENMFWYRQDPGLGLRLIYFSYDVKMKEKGDIPEGYSVSREKKERFSLILESASTNQTSMYLCASSPSGRRIRAQHFGDGTRLSIL.

This chain uses TRBV6-6 with TRBJ1-5; D not certain. The germline gives CDR1 MNHNY, CDR2 SVGAGI (reference sequence). CDR3 length equals 15 residues. V was pared by 5 bases and J by 3 bases, with 14 bases between. The CDR3 region has the DNA TGTGCCAGCAGTGAGATACGGGGAAACAATCAGCCCCAGCATTTT. Its protein product is CASSEIRGNNQPQHF.

The chain combines TRBV6-5 with TRBJ1-5; possibly TRBD1 for D (6 bases). The CDR3 is 14 amino acids. The V end was cut by 10 bases, the J end by 4 bases, with 17 bases between. In germline, CDR1 is MNHEY, CDR2 SVGAGI. The CDR3 DNA sequence: TGTGCCACCAAAAGGGGGGGGCGAAATCAGCCCCAGCATTTT. Translating gives CATKRGGRNQPQHF.

The chain is built from TRBV6-5 and TRBJ1-1, with 9 bases aligning to TRBD1. The CDR3 has 15 amino acids. Per the germline V gene, CDR1 is MNHEY and CDR2 is SVGAGI. With V trimmed by 5 bases and J by 5 bases, 9 bases remained unmatched. This CDR3 reads CASSTLRQGGTEAFF. The CDR3 DNA reads TGTGCCAGCAGTACCCTTCGACAGGGGGGTACTGAAGCTTTCTTT.

This clone has a single count. This chain links TRBV5-1 with TRBJ2-1; TRBD1 aligns across 7 bases. The junction had 2 bases not matched to a gene; V was cut back by 3 bases and J by 8 bases. The CDR3 totals 12 residues. Per germline, CDR1 SGHRS and CDR2 YFSETQ. CDR3 in amino acids: CASSWDSDEQFF. The DNA for the CDR3 is TGCGCCAGCAGCTGGGACAGTGATGAGCAGTTCTTC.

J is TRBJ1-4 and V is TRBV6-1, with 10 positions matching TRBD1. Germline V gene sequence: CDR1 MNHNS, CDR2 SASEGT. This CDR3 spans 17 amino acids. The V segment lost 2 bases and the J segment 0 bases; nucleotides outside the gene matches: 3. The CDR3 loop is CASSEPGQGATNEKLFF. In DNA, the CDR3 is TGTGCCAGCAGTGAACCCGGACAGGGGGCAACTAATGAAAAACTGTTTTTT.

This sequence joins TRBV6-2 or TRBV6-3 and TRBJ1-1; D might be TRBD1 (6 bases). CDR3 length equals 13 residues. Looked up from germline, CDR1 is MNHEY and CDR2 is SVGEGT. V was cut by 6 bases and J by 7 bases, with 15 bases left in between. The CDR3 loop is CASSRGQLLEAFF. The CDR3 DNA reads TGTGCCAGCAGCCGAGGACAGCTTCTTGAAGCTTTCTTT.

The genes are TRBV3-1 (or the pseudogene TRBV3-2) and TRBJ1-1; 7 nucleotides match TRBD1. CDR3 size: 15 residues. CDR1 and CDR2 from the germline V gene are LGHDT and YNNKEL (reference sequence). Losses at the gene ends were 6 bases for V and 7 bases for J; bases not matched to a gene: 14. In DNA form, the CDR3 reads TGTGCCAGCAGACCTTCGGACAGGACCTTCGTTGAAGCTTTCTTT. The encoded protein is CASRPSDRTFVEAFF.

The chain recombines TRBV28 with TRBJ2-7; 11 nucleotides agree with TRBD1. The V and J ends lost 3 bases and 3 bases, in that order; junction bases with no gene match: 7. Germline V gives CDR1 MDHEN, CDR2 SYDVKM. The CDR3 spans 16 residues. CDR3 nucleotides: TGTGCCAGCAGTTTTAGGACAGGGGGCTTAAGCTACGAGCAGTACTTC. Protein product: CASSFRTGGLSYEQYF. Filled out from reference TRBV28 and TRBJ2-7, the complete variable domain reads DVKVTQSSRYLVKRTGEKVFLECVQDMDHENMFWYRQDPGLGLRLIYFSYDVKMKEKGDIPEGYSVSREKKERFSLILESASTNQTSMYLCASSFRTGGLSYEQYFGPGTRLTVT.

The chain joins TRBV6-5 to TRBJ1-2; D unresolved. The V gene's germline CDR1 is MNHEY and CDR2 SVGAGI. Trimming cost V 6 bases and J 5 bases, with 13 bases left between them. This CDR3 contains 13 residues. The CDR3 nucleotides are TGTGCCAGCAGGGTTACTCGGGAGTATGGCTACACCTTC. Its translation: CASRVTREYGYTF.

V usage is TRBV6-2 or TRBV6-3 and J usage is TRBJ2-1; tentative D call: TRBD1 (5 bases). V was shortened by 5 bases and J by 4 bases, with 15 bases between the two germline ends. Germline V lookup: CDR1 MNHEY, CDR2 SVGEGT. The CDR3 covers 15 residues. The CDR3 protein is CASSGPSKGYNEQFF. The CDR3 DNA reads TGTGCCAGCAGTGGACCCTCTAAGGGGTACAATGAGCAGTTCTTC.

The V call is TRBV7-3, the J call TRBJ2-2; tentative D call: TRBD1 (6 bases). The germline CDR1 and CDR2 sequences are SGHTA and FQGTGA. This CDR3 has 13 residues. V lost 6 bases and J 5 bases, leaving 10 bases between the germline ends. DNA of the CDR3: TGTGCCAGCAGGCCCACAGGGACCGGGGAGCTGTTTTTT. Encoded protein: CASRPTGTGELFF.

J is TRBJ1-4 and V is TRBV11-2; D is ambiguous. The V and J ends lost 2 bases and 7 bases respectively, with 20 bases between them. The CDR3 runs 17 residues. The germline gives CDR1 SGHAT, CDR2 FQNNGV. CDR3 sequence reads: CASSLSGLERSGEKLFF. The CDR3 region has the DNA TGTGCCAGCAGCTTATCTGGCCTCGAACGTTCGGGTGAAAAACTGTTTTTT.

This chain uses TRBV27 with TRBJ2-3, with 11 bases fitting TRBD2. Germline V gives CDR1 MNHEY, CDR2 SMNVEV (reference sequence). Losses at the gene ends were 10 bases for V and 2 bases for J; bases not matched to a gene: 5. CDR3 length: 14 residues. The CDR3 DNA follows: TGTGCCACACGACTAGCGGGATACACAGATACGCAGTATTTT. It is translated as CATRLAGYTDTQYF.

The rearrangement joins TRBV25-1 to TRBJ2-1; D remains unclear. This CDR3 region has 15 residues. Trimming took 6 bases from V and 0 from J, leaving 12 bases between them. Germline V gives CDR1 MGHDK, CDR2 SYGVNS. The CDR3: CASRDHSSSYNEQFF. The DNA for the CDR3 is TGTGCCAGCAGGGATCACTCTAGCTCCTACAATGAGCAGTTCTTC.

The J gene is TRBJ1-4, the V gene TRBV14; D is unresolved. The V end lost 4 bases, the J end lost 1 base, and 7 bases lay between the germline ends. The CDR3 length is 14 residues. Germline values: CDR1 SGHDN, CDR2 FVKESK. In nucleotides, the CDR3 is TGTGCCAGCAGCCGTGCAGAAACTAATGAAAAACTGTTTTTT. Residues: CASSRAETNEKLFF. Filled out from reference TRBV14 and TRBJ1-4, the complete variable domain reads EAGVTQFPSHSVIEKGQTVTLRCDPISGHDNLYWYRRVMGKEIKFLLHFVKESKQDESGMPNNRFLAERTGGTYSTLKVQPAELEDSGVYFCASSRAETNEKLFFGSGTQLSVL.

The CDR3 reads CASSSTADSTIKPQHF. For the CDR3, the DNA is TGTGCCAGCAGCTCCACCGCGGACAGCACAATCAAGCCCCAGCATTTT. This chain connects TRBV7-8 to TRBJ1-5; D might be TRBD1 (6 bases). V lost 4 bases and J lost 8, with 21 bases in between. Germline-derived CDR1 and CDR2 are SGHVS and FQNEAQ. The CDR3 sequence is 16 residues long. Filled out from reference TRBV7-8 and TRBJ1-5, the complete variable domain reads GAGVSQSPRYKVAKRGQDVALRCDPISGHVSLFWYQQALGQGPEFLTYFQNEAQLDKSGLPSDRFFAERPEGSVSTLKIQRTQQEDSAVYLCASSSTADSTIKPQHFGDGTRLSIL.

This rearrangement joins TRBV9 to TRBJ1-2; D is unclear. Germline lookup yields CDR1 SGDLS and CDR2 YYNGEE. This CDR3 comprises 13 residues. The V gene lost 7 bases and the J gene lost 4 bases, with 14 bases spanning the gap. This chain's CDR3 is CASAGEGGYGYTF. CDR3 nucleotide sequence: TGTGCCAGCGCCGGTGAGGGTGGCTATGGCTACACCTTC. Complete variable domain (other parts from reference TRBV9 and TRBJ1-2): DSGVTQTPKHLITATGQRVTLRCSPRSGDLSVYWYQQSLDQGLQFLIQYYNGEERAKGNILERFSAQQFPDLHSELNLSSLELGDSALYFCASAGEGGYGYTFGSGTRLTVV.